This TCR beta chain is drawn from a study of blood T cell repertoires in COVID-19. Study in general: Samples representing acute and convalescent COVID-19 were sourced from the United States, Italy and Spain. Nucleic acid was either cDNA or gDNA, and it came from T cells, B-cell-depleted T cells, or PBMCs.

The CDR3 consists of 14 residues. In germline, CDR1 is SNHLY, CDR2 FYNNEI. Losses at the gene ends were 4 bases for V and 2 bases for J; bases not matched to a gene: 2. Original data processing: Scientists estimated how many nucleated cells there were by amplifying reference gene primers. Sequencing was performed with immunoSEQ multiplex PCR; in TCRdb, only in-frame clones are kept and a portion is missing. That table is the source of V, J and clone size, and D and trimming were worked out from the DNA. This table holds 120,000 or so clones, approximately 83% found once. Sequenced: peripheral blood. The chain links TRBV2 to TRBJ1-2, with 9 bases aligning to TRBD1. This TCR was recovered from an elderly woman with acute or convalescent COVID-19. The CDR3 here is CASSGGTGNYGYTF. The CDR3 DNA reads as TGTGCCAGCAGTGGGGGGACAGGGAACTATGGCTACACCTTC.